Each of the 27 T cell receptor beta chains below was sequenced from the same sample in a study of brain T cells in children with intractable seizures. This table comes from immunoSEQ multiplex PCR, and its TCRdb copy is limited to in-frame clones, with some not included. This table holds 80,000 or so clones, roughly 91% found once. Specimen: peripheral blood, collected at surgery. The receptors originated from a boy in the first two years of life with tuberous sclerosis and intractable seizures.

The chain has TRBV27 and TRBJ1-5; D remains ambiguous. The length of the CDR3 is 15 residues. Between the trimmed V and J ends, which lost 3 bases and 2 bases, there was a span of 11 bases. The V gene's germline CDR1 is MNHEY and CDR2 SMNVEV (reference sequence). The CDR3 loop reads CASSLEWGGNQPQHF. The DNA of the CDR3 is TGTGCCAGCAGTTTGGAGTGGGGAGGCAATCAGCCCCAGCATTTT.

Details on this clone: A read error may account for a junction end that differs from germline. The chain is built from TRBV7-7 and TRBJ2-5; the D gene is possibly TRBD2 (5 bases). Germline V gene sequence: CDR1 SSHAT, CDR2 FNYEAQ (reference sequence). The CDR3 loop spans 14 amino acids. The CDR3 region has the DNA TGTGCTAGCAGCCCAGGACTGTTCCAAGAGACCCAGTACTTC. Translation: CASSPGLFQETQYF. The full variable domain, completed using reference TRBV7-7 and TRBJ2-5, is GAGVSQSPRYKVTKRGQDVTLRCDPISSHATLYWYQQALGQGPEFLTYFNYEAQPDKSGLPSDRFSAERPEGSISTLTIQRTEQRDSAMYRCASSPGLFQETQYFGPGTRLLVL.

This clone was observed a single time. The DNA for the CDR3 is TGTGCCAGCAGCGCGGGACAGGGAGTTCGCAATCAGCCCCAGCATTTT. The encoded protein is CASSAGQGVRNQPQHF. The chain carries TRBV7-9 and TRBJ1-5; TRBD1 agrees at 9 bases. Germline V gene sequence: CDR1 SEHNR, CDR2 FQNEAQ (reference sequence). J was trimmed by 2 bases and V by 5 bases; bases with no gene match: 7. The CDR3 loop spans 16 amino acids.

CDR3 residues: CASSPAAGGEYEQYF. The CDR3 coding sequence is TGTGCCAGCTCACCCGCAGCGGGAGGAGAGTACGAGCAGTACTTC. The chain is built from TRBV18 and TRBJ2-7; 9 bases align to TRBD2. Germline CDR1 is KGHSH and CDR2 is LQKENI. With 3 bases clipped from V and 4 bases from J, the junction kept 7 bases outside the gene matches. The CDR3 extends over 15 amino acids.

In its sample, this clone was seen once. V and J are TRBV29-1 and TRBJ1-2, with 7 nucleotides matching TRBD1. Germline V gives CDR1 SQVTM, CDR2 ANQGSEA. There are 11 residues in the CDR3. The V gene end was trimmed by 7 bases and the J gene end by 7 bases; junction bases not matched to a gene: 6. The CDR3 loop is CSEDRESGYTF. CDR3 nucleotides: TGCAGCGAAGACAGGGAGAGTGGCTACACCTTC.

This clone was seen only once. The V gene is TRBV27, the J gene TRBJ1-1; TRBD1 matches 8 bases. Germline V gene sequence: CDR1 MNHEY, CDR2 SMNVEV (reference sequence). The V gene end was trimmed by 5 bases and the J gene end by 1 base; junction bases not matched to a gene: 9. This CDR3 comprises 16 residues. The DNA of the CDR3 is TGTGCCAGCAGTCCACCCCGGACAGGGCGGAACACTGAAGCTTTCTTT. It codes for CASSPPRTGRNTEAFF.

For the CDR3, the DNA is TGTGCCAGCAGCGTGTCAGGGGCAAACACTGAAGCTTTCTTT. Protein: CASSVSGANTEAFF. The chain joins TRBV7-3 to TRBJ1-1; D might be TRBD1 (6 bases). The CDR3 runs 14 residues. The germline V gene encodes CDR1 SGHTA and CDR2 FQGTGA. V gave up 5 bases and J gave up 2 bases, with 12 bases separating them.

As DNA, the CDR3 is TGCGCCAGCAGCCCCCTTAGCAATGAGCAGTTCTTC. Encoded protein: CASSPLSNEQFF. The chain joins TRBV4-1 to TRBJ2-1; D call uncertain. The CDR3 covers 12 residues. Trimming pared 4 bases from V and 6 bases from J, leaving 7 bases between. Germline CDR1 and CDR2: MGHRA and YSYEKL.

This clone appeared a single time. J is TRBJ2-4 and V is TRBV5-5; D unresolved. This CDR3 comprises 14 residues. CDR1 is SGHKS and CDR2 is YYEKEE in the germline V gene (reference sequence). V was pared by 1 base and J by 0 bases, with 5 bases between. CDR3 sequence: CASSLTVAKNIQYF. CDR3 DNA sequence: TGTGCCAGCAGCTTGACGGTAGCCAAAAACATTCAGTACTTC.

This chain joins TRBV6-5 and TRBJ2-7, with 10 bases lining up with TRBD1. With 3 bases clipped from V and 2 bases from J, the junction kept 7 bases outside the gene matches. This CDR3 spans 16 amino acids. Germline lookup yields CDR1 MNHEY and CDR2 SVGAGI. CDR3 loop: CASSYLTGTGAYEQYF. The CDR3 bases are TGTGCCAGCAGTTATTTGACCGGGACAGGGGCCTACGAGCAGTACTTC.

The V gene is TRBV30, the J gene TRBJ2-6; no firm D call. Deletions cut 3 bases from V and 0 bases from J, with 12 bases between. CDR1 GTSNPN and CDR2 SVGIG come from the germline V gene (reference sequence). This CDR3 has 16 residues. The CDR3: CAWSAWGSSGANVLTF. The CDR3, as DNA: TGTGCCTGGAGCGCCTGGGGAAGCTCTGGGGCCAACGTCCTGACTTTC.

The chain joins TRBV29-1 to TRBJ1-1; 10 bases line up with TRBD1. V was clipped by 7 bases and J by 3 bases; unmatched bases: 5. CDR3 length equals 13 residues. Germline V lookup: CDR1 SQVTM, CDR2 ANQGSEA. The CDR3 sequence: CSGRQGAYTEAFF. The CDR3 nucleotides read TGCAGCGGTCGACAGGGGGCGTACACTGAAGCTTTCTTT.

The chain couples TRBV5-1 to TRBJ1-1; 10 nucleotides line up with TRBD1. V shed 4 bases, J shed 4 bases, and the junction held 10 bases outside the gene matches. Germline assignment: CDR1 SGHRS and CDR2 YFSETQ. The CDR3 is made up of 16 amino acids. The CDR3 DNA reads as TGCGCCAGCAGCCCGAATGACAGGGGGCCAAGCACTGAAGCTTTCTTT. Residues: CASSPNDRGPSTEAFF.

J is TRBJ2-2 and V is TRBV24-1; 9 bases are a match to TRBD1. Looked up from germline, CDR1 is KGHDR and CDR2 is SFDVKD. J gave up 1 base and V 0 bases, and 2 bases lay outside the gene matches. The CDR3 covers 17 residues. Here the CDR3 DNA reads TGTGCCACCAGTGATTTGGGGGGACAGGGGAACACCGGGGAGCTGTTTTTT. This translates into CATSDLGGQGNTGELFF.

The chain recombines TRBV5-6 with TRBJ2-7; 7 bases map to TRBD2. The V gene end was trimmed by 4 bases and the J gene end by 3 bases; junction bases not matched to a gene: 7. The CDR3 totals 14 residues. Germline V gives CDR1 SGHDT, CDR2 YYEEEE. The CDR3 protein is CASSRSTSSYEQYF. Here the CDR3 DNA reads TGTGCCAGCAGCCGATCGACTAGCAGCTACGAGCAGTACTTC.

The chain recombines TRBV7-2 with TRBJ1-1; 9 bases are shared with TRBD1. The ends lost 6 bases at V and 7 bases at J; junction bases unmatched: 15. CDR1 SGHTA and CDR2 FQGNSA come from the germline V gene. The CDR3 sequence is 16 residues long. This chain's CDR3 is CASRQRTGDTRREAFF. CDR3 coding DNA: TGTGCCAGCAGACAGAGGACAGGGGATACTCGACGTGAAGCTTTCTTT.

The CDR3 sequence: CASNKDRLAKNIQYF. The DNA for the CDR3 is TGTGCCAGCAACAAGGACCGGCTAGCCAAAAACATTCAGTACTTC. The chain carries TRBV6-5 and TRBJ2-4; no reliable D call. This CDR3 has 15 amino acids. V dropped 7 bases and J dropped 0 bases, with 13 bases sitting between them. Germline CDR1 MNHEY, CDR2 SVGAGI.

This rearrangement joins TRBV7-6 to TRBJ2-2; 7 nucleotides agree with TRBD1. The CDR3 spans 14 residues. V was clipped by 3 bases and J by 6 bases; unmatched bases: 4. Germline V gene sequence: CDR1 SGHVS, CDR2 FNYEAQ. CDR3 nucleotides: TGTGCCAGCAGCTTGCTTCAGGGGGCCGGGGAGCTGTTTTTT. This sequence encodes CASSLLQGAGELFF. The whole variable domain, filled in from reference TRBV7-6 and TRBJ2-2, reads GAGVSQSPRYKVTKRGQDVALRCDPISGHVSLYWYRQALGQGPEFLTYFNYEAQQDKSGLPNDRFSAERPEGSISTLTIQRTEQRDSAMYRCASSLLQGAGELFFGEGSRLTVL.

The rearrangement links TRBV30 to TRBJ1-1; D ambiguous. This CDR3 is 13 amino acids long. V was shortened by 1 base and J by 0 bases, with 6 bases between the two germline ends. Germline CDR1 is GTSNPN and CDR2 is SVGIG (reference sequence). DNA for the CDR3: TGTGCCTGGAGTGAAGCGCTGAACACTGAAGCTTTCTTT. Its translation is CAWSEALNTEAFF.

The chain recombines TRBV7-9 with TRBJ2-7; possibly TRBD2 for D (6 bases). V lost 1 base and J lost 3, with 13 bases in between. CDR1 SEHNR and CDR2 FQNEAQ come from the germline V gene (reference sequence). CDR3 length: 15 amino acids. The chain's CDR3 is CASSLGGVPFYEQYF. The CDR3 DNA follows: TGTGCCAGCAGCTTAGGCGGGGTCCCATTCTACGAGCAGTACTTC.

The chain has TRBV3-1 (or the pseudogene TRBV3-2) and TRBJ1-2; D gene ambiguous. Germline CDR1 LGHDT, CDR2 YNNKEL (reference sequence). V lost 4 bases and J lost 1, with 10 bases in between. This CDR3 contains 14 residues. The CDR3 DNA reads TGTGCCAGCAGCCCTCGGACGGGTAACTATGGCTACACCTTC. This sequence encodes CASSPRTGNYGYTF.

This chain links TRBV6-5 with TRBJ2-5; 7 positions agree with TRBD2. Trimming took 9 bases from V and 4 from J; bases not matched to a gene: 8. There are 13 residues in the CDR3. The germline V gene encodes CDR1 MNHEY and CDR2 SVGAGI. The CDR3 is CASLRGLGETQYF. CDR3 nucleotide sequence: TGTGCCAGTCTGCGGGGGTTGGGAGAGACCCAGTACTTC.

This sequence joins TRBV24-1 and TRBJ2-3; D not resolved. CDR3 length equals 13 residues. Germline assignment: CDR1 KGHDR and CDR2 SFDVKD. V was clipped by 3 bases and J by 3 bases, with 6 bases between them. The chain's CDR3 is CATSDKGTDTQYF. In DNA, the CDR3 is TGTGCCACCAGTGATAAAGGGACAGATACGCAGTATTTT.

V and J are TRBV5-4 and TRBJ1-2; 8 positions agree with TRBD1. The CDR3 covers 15 residues. J was trimmed by 7 bases and V by 5 bases; bases with no gene match: 13. CDR1 SGHNT and CDR2 YYREEE come from the germline V gene (reference sequence). The CDR3 protein is CASRFTGGPLAGYTF. The CDR3 DNA sequence: TGTGCCAGCAGATTTACAGGGGGACCTTTGGCTGGCTACACCTTC.

This sequence joins TRBV21-1 and TRBJ2-5; TRBD1, as called in the table, went unchecked against the DNA. TRBV21-1 is designated a pseudogene. The CDR3 sequence is 16 residues long. The CDR3 coding sequence is TGTGCCAGCAGCAACCGGACAGGGCGGCCTGGGGAGACCCAGTACTTC. Its protein is CASSNRTGRPGETQYF.

The chain carries TRBV7-2 and TRBJ2-5, with D possibly TRBD1 on 6 matching bases. V was shortened by 1 base and J by 5 bases, with 20 bases between the two germline ends. CDR3 length: 17 residues. Germline lookup yields CDR1 SGHTA and CDR2 FQGNSA. The CDR3 nucleotides are TGTGCCAGCAGCTTAGAAAGAAGGGCACAGGGCGGTGAGACCCAGTACTTC. The encoded protein is CASSLERRAQGGETQYF.

This clone appeared once. The rearrangement links TRBV10-3 to TRBJ2-1, with D perhaps TRBD2 (6 bases). The CDR3 totals 15 residues. V was cut by 10 bases and J by 8 bases, with 24 bases left in between. CDR1 and CDR2 (germline): ENHRY, SYGVKD. The CDR3 bases are TGTGCCACCGAAAATAGACTAGGCCCTGCCCATGAGCAGTTCTTC. It yields the protein CATENRLGPAHEQFF.